The rows below give T cell receptor beta chains drawn from one sample of a study of blood T cell repertoires in COVID-19. Profiled with immunoSEQ multiplex PCR; TCRdb holds only in-frame clones, not every one. The data hold roughly 340,000 clones, with approximately 89% observed a single time. Sequencing input: PBMCs or T cells enriched from blood (not recorded which). These receptors originate from a man in his forties or fifties in a cohort exposed to, infected with or recovered from COVID-19 (not recorded which). Each CDR3 is given with its conserved first and last residue. Each record gives: CDR3 DNA, CDR3 protein, D gene, J gene, clone size, V gene. D genes are given only for firm matches. Clone size, where shown, is once, few, many, or a class for clones that have expanded.

TGCGCCAGCAGCACGGCACAGGGGGCTAGAGAGACCCAGTACTTC | CASSTAQGARETQYF | TRBD1 | TRBJ2-5 | NA | TRBV5-1
TGTGCCAGCAGCTTAGAAGGACTGCCTAATGAAAAACTGTTTTTT | CASSLEGLPNEKLFF | NA | TRBJ1-4 | NA | TRBV7-9
TGTGCCAGCAGCCCCGCGGGACAGGGCTATGGCTACACCTTC | CASSPAGQGYGYTF | TRBD1 | TRBJ1-2 | NA | TRBV9
TGTGCCAGCTCACCTTACAGGGGACAAGAGACCCAGTACTTC | CASSPYRGQETQYF | TRBD1 | TRBJ2-5 | NA | TRBV18
TGTGCCAGCAGTTCCTCAGGGGAGACCCAGTACTTC | CASSSSGETQYF | NA | TRBJ2-5 | NA | TRBV27
TGCGCCAGCAGGCAAGGGACTAGCGGGAGGACGGATGAGCAGTTCTTC | CASRQGTSGRTDEQFF | TRBD2 | TRBJ2-1 | NA | TRBV5-1
TGTGCCAGCAGCCTAACCAGGGGGTCTGGCACTGAAGCTTTCTTT | CASSLTRGSGTEAFF | TRBD1 | TRBJ1-1 | NA | TRBV9
TGTGCCAGCAGCGTTAGCCCCTCCTACGAGCAGTACTTC | CASSVSPSYEQYF | NA | TRBJ2-7 | NA | TRBV9
TGTGCCAGCAGCTTCATGGGGGGTACCGGGGAGCTGTTTTTT | CASSFMGGTGELFF | NA | TRBJ2-2 | once | TRBV28
TGTGCCTGGAGTTCGGGACTGGCAGGGTACACAGATACGCAGTATTTT | CAWSSGLAGYTDTQYF | NA | TRBJ2-3 | NA | TRBV30
TGTGCCAGTGGCCGGGACAGGGATACTGAAAAACTGTTTTTT | CASGRDRDTEKLFF | TRBD1 | TRBJ1-4 | NA | TRBV6-5
TGTGCCAGCAGTTACGTCAGGGGGCAGGATCAGCCCCAGCATTTT | CASSYVRGQDQPQHF | TRBD1 | TRBJ1-5 | once | TRBV6-2/TRBV6-3
TGTGCCAGCAGGGGGACTAGCGCTTACAATGAGCAGTTCTTC | CASRGTSAYNEQFF | TRBD2 | TRBJ2-1 | NA | TRBV2
TGTGCCACCAGCAGGCCGGGACAGGGATCGAATGAGCAGTTCTTC | CATSRPGQGSNEQFF | TRBD1 | TRBJ2-1 | once | TRBV15
TGTGCCAGCAGTTTTCGGGCTGAAGCTTTCTTT | CASSFRAEAFF | NA | TRBJ1-1 | NA | TRBV28
TGTGCCAGCAGTTCCCCGACTAGCGGGAGTAACAATGAGCAGTTCTTC | CASSSPTSGSNNEQFF | TRBD2 | TRBJ2-1 | NA | TRBV28
TGTGCCAGCAAGCAGGGGTGGAACACTGAAGCTTTCTTT | CASKQGWNTEAFF | NA | TRBJ1-1 | NA | TRBV12-3/TRBV12-4
TGTGCCAGCAGTTTATCGGTTAAGGGGTCCACTGAAGCTTTCTTT | CASSLSVKGSTEAFF | NA | TRBJ1-1 | once | TRBV27
TGTGCCACCAGTGACGGAGGCTCCTACGAGCAGTACTTC | CATSDGGSYEQYF | NA | TRBJ2-7 | once | TRBV24-1
TGTGCCAGCAGTAAAGGGACAGGGCTGAACACTGAAGCTTTCTTT | CASSKGTGLNTEAFF | TRBD1 | TRBJ1-1 | NA | TRBV27
TGCGCCAGCAGCTTGGGTACGGGACAGGGAGACACTGAAGCTTTCTTT | CASSLGTGQGDTEAFF | TRBD1 | TRBJ1-1 | NA | TRBV5-1
TGTGCCAGCCGCAGGGAGCTAGCGGCAGCTCACGAGCAGTACTTC | CASRRELAAAHEQYF | TRBD2 | TRBJ2-7 | NA | TRBV27
TGTGCCAGCAGCCAGACTAGCGGGGGAAACAATGAGCAGTTCTTC | CASSQTSGGNNEQFF | TRBD2 | TRBJ2-1 | NA | TRBV3-1/TRBV3-2
TGTGCCACCAGTGGGCGGACTAGCGCGACAGATACGCAGTATTTT | CATSGRTSATDTQYF | TRBD2 | TRBJ2-3 | NA | TRBV24-1
TGCGCCAGCAGTGAGTCGGGAAGGACTAGCGAGACCCAGTACTTC | CASSESGRTSETQYF | TRBD2 | TRBJ2-5 | NA | TRBV10-1
TGTGCCAGCAGGCTTACAGGTCCTGGAAACACCATATATTTT | CASRLTGPGNTIYF | NA | TRBJ1-3 | NA | TRBV6-5
TGCGCCAGCAGCTTGCTAGGGACAGGACCACAAGAGACCCAGTACTTC | CASSLLGTGPQETQYF | TRBD1 | TRBJ2-5 | few | TRBV5-1
TGTGCCAGCAGTTTATTAGCGGGAGGTCCGACCCTTAATGAGCAGTTCTTC | CASSLLAGGPTLNEQFF | TRBD2 | TRBJ2-1 | NA | TRBV27
TGTGCCAGCAGTGACTCGGGCGACCTCAATGAGCAGTTCTTC | CASSDSGDLNEQFF | NA | TRBJ2-1 | NA | TRBV6-4
TGTGCCATCAGTGGGCTCGGGAACAATCAGCCCCAGCATTTT | CAISGLGNNQPQHF | NA | TRBJ1-5 | NA | TRBV10-3
TGTGCCAGCAGCGTGTCCGGACAGGGGCCATATGGCTACACCTTC | CASSVSGQGPYGYTF | TRBD1 | TRBJ1-2 | once | TRBV9
TGTGCCAGCAGCCAAGTAAAGGTGACAGGGGGCACAGATACGCAGTATTTT | CASSQVKVTGGTDTQYF | TRBD1 | TRBJ2-3 | NA | TRBV3-1/TRBV3-2
TGCGCCAGCAGACGGGAGAGTCGCTACGAGCAGTACTTC | CASRRESRYEQYF | NA | TRBJ2-7 | NA | TRBV10-2
TGCGCCAGCAGCCCGGGACAAAACTATGGCTACACCTTC | CASSPGQNYGYTF | NA | TRBJ1-2 | NA | TRBV5-1
TGCGCCAGCAGCTTGGGCGGCAGGGGGATTATGAACACTGAAGCTTTCTTT | CASSLGGRGIMNTEAFF | TRBD1 | TRBJ1-1 | NA | TRBV5-1
TGCAGTGCCAGACTAGCTAACGAGCAGTACTTC | CSARLANEQYF | TRBD2 | TRBJ2-7 | NA | TRBV20-1
TGTGCCAGCAATGCCGGGACTCGGGCTTACGAGCAGTACTTC | CASNAGTRAYEQYF | NA | TRBJ2-7 | few | TRBV6-5
TGTGCCAGCTCACTTCGACAGGCGGAACAGCCCCAGCATTTT | CASSLRQAEQPQHF | NA | TRBJ1-5 | NA | TRBV18
TGTGCCACCAGTGATTTCCGGGCGGCAGGGGCTAACACTGAAGCTTTCTTT | CATSDFRAAGANTEAFF | NA | TRBJ1-1 | few | TRBV24-1
TGTGCCATCAGAGCTTCCGGGGGTGGCTACACCTTC | CAIRASGGGYTF | NA | TRBJ1-2 | NA | TRBV10-3
TGTGCCAGCAGGGTGGGACAGGGTTACGAGCAGTACTTC | CASRVGQGYEQYF | TRBD1 | TRBJ2-7 | NA | TRBV28
TGTGCCATCAGTGAGTCGCGTCGTACGGGAGTAACAGATACGCAGTATTTT | CAISESRRTGVTDTQYF | NA | TRBJ2-3 | NA | TRBV10-3
TGTGCCAGCAGCTTGTCCCTAAGGGGTGAAAAACTGTTTTTT | CASSLSLRGEKLFF | NA | TRBJ1-4 | NA | TRBV5-4
TGTGCCAGCAGTTACCGGACTAGCGTCTACGAGCAGTACTTC | CASSYRTSVYEQYF | TRBD2 | TRBJ2-7 | NA | TRBV6-5
TGTGCCAGCAGCAAACCGGGACTACAGTATTTT | CASSKPGLQYF | NA | TRBJ2-3 | NA | TRBV21-1
TGTGCCAGCAGTACAGGGGGCCAAACTAATGAAAAACTGTTTTTT | CASSTGGQTNEKLFF | TRBD1 | TRBJ1-4 | once | TRBV28
TGTGCCAGCAAGTACAGGGGCGGTGGTAATGAAAAACTGTTTTTT | CASKYRGGGNEKLFF | TRBD1 | TRBJ1-4 | NA | TRBV19
TGTGCCAGCAGCCCCCAGACAGGCCCTAATTCACCCCTCCACTTT | CASSPQTGPNSPLHF | NA | TRBJ1-6 | NA | TRBV7-6
TGTGCCAGCTCACCAACTAGCGGGAGCTTCACAGATACGCAGTATTTT | CASSPTSGSFTDTQYF | TRBD2 | TRBJ2-3 | NA | TRBV18
TGTGCCTCGGGTGTGGCGGCCGGGGAGCTGTTTTTT | CASGVAAGELFF | NA | TRBJ2-2 | NA | TRBV5-4